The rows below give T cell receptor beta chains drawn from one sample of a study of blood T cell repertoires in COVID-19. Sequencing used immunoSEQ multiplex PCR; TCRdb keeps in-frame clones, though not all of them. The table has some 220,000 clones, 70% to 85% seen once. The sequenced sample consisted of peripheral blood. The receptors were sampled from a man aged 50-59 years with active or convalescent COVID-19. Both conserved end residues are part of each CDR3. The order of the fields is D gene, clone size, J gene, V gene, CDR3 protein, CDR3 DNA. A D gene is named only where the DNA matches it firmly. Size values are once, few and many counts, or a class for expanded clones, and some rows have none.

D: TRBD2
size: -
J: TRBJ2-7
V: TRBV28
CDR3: CASSSGTSGRGQYF
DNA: TGTGCCAGCAGTTCCGGGACTAGCGGGAGAGGGCAGTACTTC

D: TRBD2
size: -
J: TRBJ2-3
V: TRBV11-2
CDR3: CASSVTSGGITDTQYF
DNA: TGTGCCAGCAGCGTCACTAGCGGGGGGATAACAGATACGCAGTATTTT

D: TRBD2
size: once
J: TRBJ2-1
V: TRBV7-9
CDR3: CASSRIAGGYNEQFF
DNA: TGTGCCAGCAGCCGCATAGCGGGAGGGTACAATGAGCAGTTCTTC

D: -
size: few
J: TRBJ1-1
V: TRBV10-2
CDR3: CASSDPSGSTEAFF
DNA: TGCGCCAGCAGTGACCCCAGTGGGAGCACTGAAGCTTTCTTT

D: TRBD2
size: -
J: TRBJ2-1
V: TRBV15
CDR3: CATSKRAGSSYNEQFF
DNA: TGTGCCACCAGCAAACGAGCGGGAAGCTCCTACAATGAGCAGTTCTTC

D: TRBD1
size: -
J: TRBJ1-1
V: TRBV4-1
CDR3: CASSPGQGNTEAFF
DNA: TGCGCCAGCAGCCCTGGACAGGGAAACACTGAAGCTTTCTTT

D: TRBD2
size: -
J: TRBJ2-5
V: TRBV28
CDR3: CASSFPLAGGETQYF
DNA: TGTGCCAGCAGTTTCCCACTAGCGGGGGGAGAGACCCAGTACTTC

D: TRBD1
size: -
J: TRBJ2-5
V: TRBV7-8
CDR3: CASSGKPGQGSWETQYF
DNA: TGTGCCAGCAGCGGGAAGCCGGGACAGGGGTCTTGGGAGACCCAGTACTTC

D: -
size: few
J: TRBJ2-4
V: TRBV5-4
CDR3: CASSNTGATSAKNIQYF
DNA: TGTGCCAGCAGCAACACCGGGGCTACTAGCGCCAAAAACATTCAGTACTTC

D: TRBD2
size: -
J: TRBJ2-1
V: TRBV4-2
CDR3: CASSPGGTIADEQFF
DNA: TGTGCCAGCAGCCCGGGGGGGACGATCGCGGATGAGCAGTTCTTC

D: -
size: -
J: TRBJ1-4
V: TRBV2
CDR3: CASRGLPAATNEKLFF
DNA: TGTGCCAGCAGGGGCCTACCTGCTGCAACTAATGAAAAACTGTTTTTT

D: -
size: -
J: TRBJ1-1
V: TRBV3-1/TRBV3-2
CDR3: CASSQALGGEMTEAFF
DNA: TGTGCCAGCAGCCAAGCCCTAGGGGGGGAAATGACTGAAGCTTTCTTT

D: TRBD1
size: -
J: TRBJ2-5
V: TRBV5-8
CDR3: CASSLRTGQETQYF
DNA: TGTGCCAGCAGCCTACGGACAGGGCAAGAGACCCAGTACTTC

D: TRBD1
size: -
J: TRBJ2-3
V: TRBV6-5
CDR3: CASSNRGSLYF
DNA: TGTGCCAGCAGTAACAGGGGGTCCCTTTATTTT